The 11 T cell receptor beta chains below come from one sample, sequenced in a study of blood T cell repertoires in COVID-19. The assay was immunoSEQ multiplex PCR, and TCRdb's table has in-frame clones only and misses some. The repertoire includes approximately 500,000 clones, around 89% of them detected once, and less than 2% sits in the top ten. The sequenced sample was PBMCs or T cells enriched from blood (not recorded which). These receptors were obtained from a woman in her 40s who had recovered from COVID-19.

V and J are TRBV19 and TRBJ1-1; D unresolved. Trimming took off 3 bases at V and 2 bases at J, with 16 bases between the two ends. Germline V gives CDR1 LNHDA, CDR2 SQIVND (reference sequence). The CDR3 sequence is 16 residues long. CDR3 coding DNA: TGTGCCAGTAGTATCGTAGTCGGGGTTCTCAACACTGAAGCTTTCTTT. Protein sequence: CASSIVVGVLNTEAFF.

J is TRBJ2-1 and V is TRBV7-9, with D perhaps matching TRBD2 (6 bases). V shed 5 bases and J shed 8 bases, with 7 bases lying between them. The germline CDR1 and CDR2 sequences are SEHNR and FQNEAQ (reference sequence). CDR3 length: 11 residues. The CDR3 sequence is CASSPGDEQFF. CDR3 nucleotides: TGTGCCAGCAGCCCGGGGGATGAGCAGTTCTTC.

This chain links TRBV12-5 with TRBJ1-1; D is perhaps TRBD1 (5 bases). V was cut by 1 base and J by 1 base, with 16 bases left in between. Germline V gives CDR1 LGHNT, CDR2 FRNRAP. This CDR3 is 17 amino acids long. Written as DNA, the CDR3 is TGTGCTAGTGGTTTGGCAGGGCCCGAGAGTTGGAACACTGAAGCTTTCTTT. Its protein product is CASGLAGPESWNTEAFF.

A few counts support this clone. The chain is built from TRBV19 and TRBJ2-2, with D possibly matching TRBD2 (5 bases). This CDR3 has 14 residues. V was shortened by 0 bases and J by 7 bases, with 9 bases between the two germline ends. Germline lookup yields CDR1 LNHDA and CDR2 SQIVND (reference sequence). This chain's CDR3 is CASSIDLRDGELFF. CDR3 bases: TGTGCCAGTAGTATAGACCTCCGGGACGGGGAGCTGTTTTTT.

The V and J genes are TRBV7-2 and TRBJ1-4; D remains ambiguous. This CDR3 is built from 14 residues. Germline V lookup: CDR1 SGHTA, CDR2 FQGNSA. V lost 0 bases and J lost 5, with 7 bases in between. In DNA form, the CDR3 reads TGTGCCAGCAGCTTAGCCCCCGAGAATGAAAAACTGTTTTTT. Translated: CASSLAPENEKLFF.

J is TRBJ1-1 and V is TRBV5-4; a weak D match, TRBD1 (6 bases). Germline values: CDR1 SGHNT, CDR2 YYREEE (reference sequence). There are 14 residues in the CDR3. The V end was cut by 4 bases, the J end by 5 bases, with 15 bases between. CDR3 sequence reads: CASSLQGRRTEAFF. In DNA, the CDR3 is TGTGCCAGCAGCCTACAGGGACGGCGAACTGAAGCTTTCTTT.

Comments on this clone: Distinct nucleotide sequences in the sample also encode this CDR3. The chain has TRBV15 and TRBJ2-3; 8 nucleotides match TRBD2. The germline CDR1 and CDR2 sequences are LNHNV and YYDKDF (reference sequence). There are 17 residues in the CDR3. The V segment lost 0 bases and the J segment 2 bases; nucleotides outside the gene matches: 7. The CDR3 region is CATSRDLTSGYTDTQYF. The CDR3, as DNA: TGTGCCACCAGCAGAGATCTTACTAGCGGATACACAGATACGCAGTATTTT.

The chain links TRBV7-9 to TRBJ1-1, with unresolved D. This CDR3 spans 14 amino acids. Germline V gives CDR1 SEHNR, CDR2 FQNEAQ (reference sequence). V gave up 5 bases and J gave up 7 bases, with 17 bases separating them. CDR3 loop: CASSGAEVTREAFF. The DNA of the CDR3 is TGTGCCAGCAGCGGCGCTGAGGTAACCCGTGAAGCTTTCTTT.

The chain combines TRBV5-5 with TRBJ1-5; perhaps TRBD1 as D (5 bases). The ends were cut back, 2 bases at V and 2 bases at J, with 14 bases in the middle. CDR3 length: 16 residues. Per germline, CDR1 SGHKS and CDR2 YYEKEE (reference sequence). The CDR3 sequence: CASSFRVQGGNQPQHF. As DNA, the CDR3 is TGTGCCAGCAGCTTTCGGGTGCAAGGGGGCAATCAGCCCCAGCATTTT. Full variable domain (outside the CDR3, taken from reference TRBV5-5 and TRBJ1-5): DAGVTQSPTHLIKTRGQQVTLRCSPISGHKSVSWYQQVLGQGPQFIFQYYEKEERGRGNFPDRFSARQFPNYSSELNVNALLLGDSALYLCASSFRVQGGNQPQHFGDGTRLSIL.

In its sample, this clone was seen a few times. This sequence joins TRBV20-1 and TRBJ1-2; D unclear. Trimming pared 3 bases from V and 6 bases from J, leaving 8 bases between. This CDR3 contains 11 residues. In germline, CDR1 is DFQATT, CDR2 SNEGSKA (reference sequence). CDR3 nucleotides: TGCAGTGCTAGGTGGCGGGATGGCTACACCTTC. It translates to CSARWRDGYTF.

This chain links TRBV7-6 with TRBJ2-3; D possibly corresponds to TRBD1 (5 bases). Germline V gives CDR1 SGHVS, CDR2 FNYEAQ. The CDR3 contains 14 residues. V gave up 5 bases and J gave up 0 bases, with 9 bases separating them. CDR3 sequence: CASSPGHSTDTQYF. DNA of the CDR3: TGTGCCAGCAGCCCCGGACACAGCACAGATACGCAGTATTTT.